One and the same sample provided the 7 T cell receptor beta chains below, sequenced in a study of human T cells and chemical hapten exposure. Time point meaning: patch test 1, 2 weeks after DPC sensitization. The treatment is: therapeutic diphenylcyclopropenone sensitization with weekly scalp DPC. TCRdb re-called the RACE reads through MiXCR, storing one row per CDR3 protein. The repertoire consists of around 53,000 distinct CDR3 sequences, with approximately 9.1% occurring once and the leading ten covering just under 4.5%. This sample comprised whole blood, obtained in connection with sensitization to the hapten diphenylcyclopropenone (DPC). These receptors were taken from a woman in her 50s with alopecia areata. Some clones in this sample may be carry-over from other donors' samples.

This clonotype was counted at least ten times. This chain joins TRBV4-3 and TRBJ2-7; D assignment may be TRBD1 or TRBD2 (5 bases each). V was trimmed by 1 base and J by 4 bases, leaving 14 bases between them. Germline assignment: CDR1 LGHNA and CDR2 YSLEER. The CDR3 is 15 residues long. The CDR3 DNA reads TGCGCCAGCAGCCAAGGAGAGGGACCAAGGTACGAGCAGTACTTC. It translates to CASSQGEGPRYEQYF.

This clonotype appeared a few times. This chain links TRBV20-1 with TRBJ1-2; D remains ambiguous. Per the germline V gene, CDR1 is DFQATT and CDR2 is SNEGSKA (reference sequence). This CDR3 spans 14 amino acids. The V gene lost 1 base and the J gene lost 3 bases, with 12 bases spanning the gap. The CDR3 loop is CSARGIDNYYGYTF. CDR3 DNA sequence: TGCAGTGCTAGAGGCATTGACAACTACTATGGCTACACCTTC.

CDR3 sequence reads: CSAEVGGPRNEQFF. The CDR3, as DNA: TGCAGTGCTGAGGTGGGAGGGCCGCGCAATGAGCAGTTCTTC. This sequence joins TRBV20-1 and TRBJ2-1; 7 bases match TRBD2. The germline gives CDR1 DFQATT, CDR2 SNEGSKA (reference sequence). This CDR3 comprises 14 residues. V shed 5 bases and J 6 bases; nucleotides not matched to a gene: 10.

This clonotype has at least ten counts. The rearrangement uses TRBV9 and TRBJ2-3; TRBD2 aligns across 9 bases. Germline-derived CDR1 and CDR2 are SGDLS and YYNGEE. The length of the CDR3 is 15 residues. J lost 7 bases, V lost 0 bases, and 6 bases had no gene match. CDR3 sequence: CASSVDLAGSNTQYF. The CDR3 region has the DNA TGTGCCAGCAGCGTAGACCTAGCGGGATCAAATACGCAGTATTTT.

This clonotype has at least ten counts. This rearrangement joins TRBV7-9 to TRBJ2-3, with 7 bases aligning to TRBD2. Germline CDR1 and CDR2: SEHNR and FQNEAQ (reference sequence). The V segment lost 5 bases and the J segment 2 bases; nucleotides outside the gene matches: 16. The CDR3 has 18 residues. The CDR3 coding sequence is TGTGCCAGCAGCCACTCGGTCGTGAGCGGGATCCCCACAGATACGCAGTATTTT. This encodes CASSHSVVSGIPTDTQYF.

This clonotype was counted ten times or more. The genes are TRBV7-7 and TRBJ2-1, with D hard to call. The V end lost 5 bases, the J end lost 4 bases, and 9 bases lay between the germline ends. This CDR3 is 13 amino acids long. The V gene's germline CDR1 is SSHAT and CDR2 FNYEAQ (reference sequence). Written as DNA, the CDR3 is TGTGCCAGCAGCCCGCCCGGGTACAATGAGCAGTTCTTC. It translates to CASSPPGYNEQFF.

The V gene is TRBV20-1, the J gene TRBJ2-1; 13 bases map to TRBD2. The germline CDR1 and CDR2 sequences are DFQATT and SNEGSKA (reference sequence). The CDR3 runs to 15 residues. Trimming at V came to 4 bases and at J to 6 bases, leaving 6 bases not matched to a gene. The CDR3 nucleotides read TGCAGTGCTACCGGACTAGCGGGAGTCCGCAATGAGCAGTTCTTC. Protein product: CSATGLAGVRNEQFF.